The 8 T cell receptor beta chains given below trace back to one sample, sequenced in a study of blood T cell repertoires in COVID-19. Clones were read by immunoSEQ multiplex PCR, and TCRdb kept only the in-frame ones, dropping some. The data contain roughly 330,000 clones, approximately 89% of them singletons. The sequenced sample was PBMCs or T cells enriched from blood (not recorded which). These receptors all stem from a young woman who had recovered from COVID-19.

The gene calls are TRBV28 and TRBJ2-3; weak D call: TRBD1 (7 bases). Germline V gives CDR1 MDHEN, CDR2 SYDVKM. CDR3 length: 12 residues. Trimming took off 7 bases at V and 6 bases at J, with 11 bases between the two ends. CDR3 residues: CASNPGGDTQYF. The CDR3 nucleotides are TGTGCCAGCAACCCAGGGGGGGATACGCAGTATTTT.

CDR3 in amino acids: CSVGGARSNQPQHF. CDR3 nucleotides: TGCAGCGTTGGGGGAGCGAGAAGCAATCAGCCCCAGCATTTT. The genes are TRBV29-1 and TRBJ1-5; D not resolved. V was clipped by 4 bases and J by 1 base, with 11 bases between them. This CDR3 has 14 residues. Germline CDR1 reads SQVTM; CDR2 reads ANQGSEA.

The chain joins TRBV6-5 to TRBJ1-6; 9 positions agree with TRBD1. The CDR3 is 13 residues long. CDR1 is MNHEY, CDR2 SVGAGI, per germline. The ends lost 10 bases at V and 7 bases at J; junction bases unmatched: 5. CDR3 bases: TGTGCCACCTCCACAGGGGGCAATTCACCCCTCCACTTT. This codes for CATSTGGNSPLHF.

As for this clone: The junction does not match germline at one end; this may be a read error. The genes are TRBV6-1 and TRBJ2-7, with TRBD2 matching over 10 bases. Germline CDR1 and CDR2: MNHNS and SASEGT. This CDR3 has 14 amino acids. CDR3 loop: CASREAGGPHEQYF. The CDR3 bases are TGTGCCAGCAGGGAAGCGGGGGGGCCACACGAGCAGTACTTC.

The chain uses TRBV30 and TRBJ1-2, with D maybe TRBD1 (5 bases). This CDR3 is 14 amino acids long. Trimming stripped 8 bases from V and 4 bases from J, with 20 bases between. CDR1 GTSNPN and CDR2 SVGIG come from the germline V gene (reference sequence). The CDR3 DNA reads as TGTGCCCGGTCTACGGGGGGTGGTAGCTATGGCTACACCTTC. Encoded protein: CARSTGGGSYGYTF.

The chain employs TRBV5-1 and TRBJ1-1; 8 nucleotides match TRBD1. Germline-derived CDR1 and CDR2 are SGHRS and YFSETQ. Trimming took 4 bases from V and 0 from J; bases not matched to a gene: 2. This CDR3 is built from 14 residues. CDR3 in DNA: TGCGCCAGCAGCCCGACAGGGGTGAACACTGAAGCTTTCTTT. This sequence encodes CASSPTGVNTEAFF.

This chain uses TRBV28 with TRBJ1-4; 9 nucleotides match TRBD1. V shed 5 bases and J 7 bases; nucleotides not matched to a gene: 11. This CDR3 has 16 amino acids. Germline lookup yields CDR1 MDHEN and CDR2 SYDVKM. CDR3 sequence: CASSDPSTGGGEKLFF. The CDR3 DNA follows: TGTGCCAGCAGTGACCCATCGACAGGGGGTGGTGAAAAACTGTTTTTT.

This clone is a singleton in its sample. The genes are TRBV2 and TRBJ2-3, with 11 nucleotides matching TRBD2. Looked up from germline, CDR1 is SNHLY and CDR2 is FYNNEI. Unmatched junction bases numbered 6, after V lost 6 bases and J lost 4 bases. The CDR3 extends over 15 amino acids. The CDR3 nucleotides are TGTGCCAGCAGAGTTAGCGGGGGGGCGGCAGATACGCAGTATTTT. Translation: CASRVSGGAADTQYF.